The clone carrying this T cell receptor (beta chain) appeared a single time. What it binds is unknown. The source of the sample is a study of vaccination and CD4 T cells after COVID-19. Study background: Spike peptides, overlapping and drawn from SARS-CoV-2, HCoV-NL63, HCoV-OC43 and HCoV-229E, were used to stimulate cells.

Oncomine TCR Beta short-read sequencing was applied to DNA from cultured CD4+ T cells. Cultured CD4+ T cells yielded the extracted genomic DNA. MiXCR was run by TCRdb on the PCR reads, yielding one entry per CDR3 protein. The table records 25,000 or so distinct CDR3 sequences, around three fifths of them present only once. Treatment specified: approximately nine-day PBMC culture with coronavirus spike peptide pools or control peptides (ViraFEST assay). March to December 2020 was the span of positive PCR dates, which predated US Alpha, Beta and Delta variants. Sequencing was carried out using CD4+ T cells from blood, cultured in vitro. This clonotype originated in a human donor who had recovered from COVID-19.

The CDR3 here is CASSLVGAPNQPQHF. As DNA, the CDR3 is TGTGCCAGCAGTTTAGTCGGGGCCCCCAATCAGCCCCAGCATTTT. The chain couples TRBV12-3 or TRBV12-4 to TRBJ1-5; D may be TRBD1 (5 bases). The CDR3 is 15 amino acids. V was trimmed by 1 base and J by 3 bases, leaving 10 bases between them.